This T cell receptor beta chain was recorded in a study of molecular identifiers for immune sequencing clone quantification. Study-wide findings and caveats: A single cell's spiked Jurkat TCR RNA was reportedly detectable among one million naive cells.

This clonotype came up many times. Its specificity is not known. TCRdb re-analysed the PCR reads in MiXCR, keeping a single row per CDR3 protein. The data contain some 320,000 distinct CDR3 sequences, about 20% of them singletons. Per germline, CDR1 SNHLY and CDR2 FYNNEI. V lost 10 bases to trimming and J lost 4 bases; unmatched junction nucleotides: 5. CDR3 length: 13 residues. The rearrangement links TRBV2 to TRBJ1-4; 8 bases line up with TRBD1. The sequence was collected from a human donor in good health. Some libraries in this study had Jurkat cell RNA spiked in. The sample consisted of naive CD8+ T cells from blood, with Jurkat cell RNA spiked in. The subset here: FACS-sorted CD8+CD4-CCR7+CD45RA+ naive T cells. The chain's CDR3 is CAMHTGGNEKLFF. The CDR3 bases are TGTGCCATGCATACAGGGGGTAATGAAAAACTGTTTTTT.